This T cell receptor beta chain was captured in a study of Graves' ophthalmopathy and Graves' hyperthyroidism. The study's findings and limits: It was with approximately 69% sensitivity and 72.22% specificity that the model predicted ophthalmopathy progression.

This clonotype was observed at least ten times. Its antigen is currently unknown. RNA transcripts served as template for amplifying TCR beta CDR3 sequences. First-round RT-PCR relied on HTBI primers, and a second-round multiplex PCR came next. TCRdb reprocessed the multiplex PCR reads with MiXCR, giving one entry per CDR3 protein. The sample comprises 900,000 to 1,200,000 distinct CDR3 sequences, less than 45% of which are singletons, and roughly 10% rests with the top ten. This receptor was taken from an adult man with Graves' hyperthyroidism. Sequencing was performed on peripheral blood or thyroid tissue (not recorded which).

The chain's CDR3 is CASSSPDKSYEQYF. The CDR3, as DNA: TGTGCCAGCAGCTCGCCGGACAAATCCTACGAGCAGTACTTC. This sequence joins TRBV7-8 and TRBJ2-7; perhaps TRBD1 as D (5 bases). V lost 4 bases, J lost 1 base, and 11 bases lay in between. The length of the CDR3 is 14 residues. CDR1 is SGHVS, CDR2 FQNEAQ, per germline.